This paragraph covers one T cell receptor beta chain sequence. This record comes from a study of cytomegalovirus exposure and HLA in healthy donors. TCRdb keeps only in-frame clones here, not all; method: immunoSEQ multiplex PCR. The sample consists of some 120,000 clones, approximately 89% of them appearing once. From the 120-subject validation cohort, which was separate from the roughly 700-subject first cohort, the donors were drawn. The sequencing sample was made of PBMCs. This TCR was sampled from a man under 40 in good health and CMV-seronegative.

The CDR3 region is CASSQEATNYNEQFF. DNA for the CDR3: TGCGCCAGCAGCCAAGAAGCAACTAACTACAATGAGCAGTTCTTC. V gene TRBV4-1 combines with J gene TRBJ2-1; D remains unclear. The germline V and J ends were trimmed by 0 bases and 3 bases, with 9 bases remaining between them. The CDR3 consists of 15 residues. Germline-derived CDR1 and CDR2 are MGHRA and YSYEKL.